A selection of T cell receptor beta chains follows, all from one sample in a study of Ad26.COV2.S vaccination and SARS-CoV-2 variants. Some clones are missing from TCRdb's copy, which holds only in-frame ones; the method was immunoSEQ multiplex PCR. The table has a few hundred thousand clones, around 89% seen once. Source: peripheral blood, taken in a trial of Ad26.COV2.S vaccine versus placebo. These TCRs come from a person between 18 and 60 years old who received the Ad26.COV2.S COVID-19 vaccine or a placebo. Both conserved end residues are part of each CDR3. The D gene is left open where the match is weak. Not all rows give a size; the values are once, few, many and, for expanded clones, a class.

>TRBD1|TRBV28|.|TRBJ1-1|14
TGTGCCAGCAGCACAGACAGGGTGGACACTGAAGCTTTCTTT
CASSTDRVDTEAFF
>.|TRBV5-1|.|TRBJ2-7|15
TGCGCCAGCAGCTTGGGGTTGGGGAGGTCCTACGAGCAGTACTTC
CASSLGLGRSYEQYF
>TRBD1|TRBV6-2/TRBV6-3|.|TRBJ1-1|16
TGTGCCAGCAGTATCCGGACAGGGGGTTCGCCAGTTGGAGCTTTCTTT
CASSIRTGGSPVGAFF
>.|TRBV11-2|.|TRBJ2-7|13
TGTGCCAGCAGCCTCGACCGGTCCTACGAGCAGTACTTC
CASSLDRSYEQYF
>TRBD1|TRBV24-1|.|TRBJ2-1|15
TGTGCCACCAGTGACCTAGGACAGGGGTTTCATGAGCAGTTCTTC
CATSDLGQGFHEQFF
>.|TRBV9|.|TRBJ1-1|12
TGTGCCAGCAGCCCGGCTAACTCTGAAGCTTTCTTT
CASSPANSEAFF
>.|TRBV7-9|.|TRBJ2-5|12
TGTGCCAGCAGCTTGGTGGGGGAGACCCAGTACTTC
CASSLVGETQYF
>.|TRBV12-5|.|TRBJ1-2|15
TGTGCTAGTGGTTTGGGTCAGGGGAGCAACTATGGCTACACCTTC
CASGLGQGSNYGYTF
>.|TRBV28|.|TRBJ2-2|13
TGTGCCAGCGGGCCCCTCTCCACCGGGGAGCTGTTTTTT
CASGPLSTGELFF
>.|TRBV4-2|.|TRBJ1-4|13
TGTGCCAGCAGCCAAGATAGAGGAGAAAAACTGTTTTTT
CASSQDRGEKLFF
>.|TRBV10-3|.|TRBJ1-1|14
TGTGCCATCAGTGCCCAGGGGAGGAAAACTGAAGCTTTCTTT
CAISAQGRKTEAFF
>.|TRBV12-3/TRBV12-4|.|TRBJ1-5|13
TGTGCCAGCATGGGCCTAATTAATCAGCCCCAGCATTTT
CASMGLINQPQHF
>.|TRBV6-5|.|TRBJ2-1|13
TGTGCCAGCACTAGGGACGGAACCAATGAGCAGTTCTTC
CASTRDGTNEQFF
>.|TRBV12-3/TRBV12-4|once|TRBJ2-3|13
TGTGCCAGCAGGCCCACTAGCACAGATACGCAGTATTTT
CASRPTSTDTQYF
>TRBD1|TRBV19|.|TRBJ2-2|15
TGTGCCAGTAGTATAGGGGACAGAGACACCGGGGAGCTGTTTTTT
CASSIGDRDTGELFF
>.|TRBV6-5|.|TRBJ2-2|15
TGTGCCAGCAGTTACTTAACAGGGTCGGCCGGGGAGCTGTTTTTT
CASSYLTGSAGELFF
>TRBD1|TRBV6-5|.|TRBJ2-1|13
TGTGCCAGCACCCGACAGGGTAACGATGAGCAGTTCTTC
CASTRQGNDEQFF
>TRBD1|TRBV2|.|TRBJ1-6|14
TGTGCCAGCATGGGCGACAGGGGAAATTCACCCCTCCACTTT
CASMGDRGNSPLHF
>TRBD1|TRBV5-4|.|TRBJ1-2|13
TGTGCCAGCAGCTGGGGACAGGGGGTTGGCTACACCTTC
CASSWGQGVGYTF
>.|TRBV19|once|TRBJ1-4|13
TGTGCCAGTAGTCGAGGGGTGGGGGAAAAACTGTTTTTT
CASSRGVGEKLFF
>.|TRBV5-4|.|TRBJ2-7|16
TGTGCCAGCAGCTTGGTCCCACCCCCTAATTTCTACGAGCAGTACTTC
CASSLVPPPNFYEQYF
>TRBD1|TRBV7-9|.|TRBJ2-1|18
TGTGCCAGCAGCTCCACAGGGGAAGGCGGATCCGGATACAATGAGCAGTTCTTC
CASSSTGEGGSGYNEQFF
>.|TRBV11-2|once|TRBJ1-6|16
TGTGCCAGCAGCCAAGACTTGAGGTCCTATAATTCACCCCTCCACTTT
CASSQDLRSYNSPLHF
>.|TRBV25-1|once|TRBJ2-1|15
TGTGCCAGCAGTGAGGAGGGGAGAGGTCGGAATGAGCAGTTCTTC
CASSEEGRGRNEQFF
>.|TRBV2|.|TRBJ1-4|14
TGTGCCAGCAGCACCGGGGGTGGTAATGAAAAACTGTTTTTT
CASSTGGGNEKLFF
>.|TRBV28|.|TRBJ2-1|15
TGTGCCAGCAACATCGCGATGGGGACCAAACGGTCACAATTCTTC
CASNIAMGTKRSQFF
>.|TRBV25-1|.|TRBJ1-6|18
TGTGCCAGCAGTGAATTCCCCCCAGGGAGCTCCTATAATTCACCCCTCCACTTT
CASSEFPPGSSYNSPLHF
>TRBD2|TRBV4-3|.|TRBJ2-2|17
TGCGCCAGCAGCCAAAATAGCGGGGGTTTGGTAGGCGGGGAGCTGTTTTTT
CASSQNSGGLVGGELFF
>.|TRBV19|.|TRBJ2-2|15
TGTGCCAGTAGTATCTTCAGCGCGAACACCGGGGAGCTGTTTTTT
CASSIFSANTGELFF
>.|TRBV19|.|TRBJ2-7|14
TGTGCCAGTAGTAGAGGGACAACAACATCTGAGCAGTACTTC
CASSRGTTTSEQYF
>TRBD2|TRBV19|.|TRBJ2-1|14
TGTGCCAGTAACCTAGCGGGGGGTTACAATGAGCAGTTCTTC
CASNLAGGYNEQFF
>.|TRBV30|.|TRBJ1-1|13
TGTGCCTGGAGTGAACAGGGTTTCACTGAAGCTTTCTTT
CAWSEQGFTEAFF
>.|TRBV15|.|TRBJ1-2|14
TGTGCCACCAGTCCCGGGACAATTCCGTATGGCTACACCTTC
CATSPGTIPYGYTF
>TRBD2|TRBV7-2|.|TRBJ2-3|16
TGTGCCAGCAGCTGGCTAGCGGGGGCCACCACAGATACGCAGTATTTT
CASSWLAGATTDTQYF
>.|TRBV5-1|.|TRBJ2-5|12
TGCGCCAGCAGCTTGGCTGGGGAGACCCAGTACTTC
CASSLAGETQYF
>.|TRBV5-4|.|TRBJ2-7|13
TGTGCCAGCAGCTGGGGCCAGGCTCAAGAGCAGTACTTC
CASSWGQAQEQYF
>.|TRBV7-9|.|TRBJ2-1|13
TGTGCCAGCAGCAGAAAGGGGGGCAATGAGCAGTTCTTC
CASSRKGGNEQFF
>.|TRBV2|.|TRBJ1-5|14
TGTGCCAGCGGATTCCTCGCCCGGAATCAGCCCCAGCATTTT
CASGFLARNQPQHF
>.|TRBV7-6|.|TRBJ1-6|15
TGTGCCAGCAGGCAGGAGAGCTCCTATAATTCACCCCTCCACTTT
CASRQESSYNSPLHF
>.|TRBV19|.|TRBJ2-1|16
TGTGCCAGTTCAAATCTCTACTCGCAGGTTAGCAATGAGCAGTTCTTC
CASSNLYSQVSNEQFF
>.|TRBV9|.|TRBJ2-3|13
TGTGCCAGCAGCGTTGCTAGCACAGATACGCAGTATTTT
CASSVASTDTQYF
>TRBD2|TRBV7-8|.|TRBJ2-3|17
TGTGCCAGCAGCTCACCAGTGAGCGGGGGGTATTCAGATACGCAGTATTTT
CASSSPVSGGYSDTQYF
>TRBD2|TRBV10-1|.|TRBJ2-1|15
TGCGCCAGCAGTGTAAAGGGACTAGCGGGGAATGAGCAGTTCTTC
CASSVKGLAGNEQFF
>.|TRBV6-2/TRBV6-3|.|TRBJ1-4|16
TGTGCCAGCAGTTACTCGAGCCGAAAATGGGATGAAAAACTGTTTTTT
CASSYSSRKWDEKLFF
>.|TRBV7-8|.|TRBJ2-1|13
TGTGCCAGCAACTGGGGGGGGCCGAATGAGCAGTTCTTC
CASNWGGPNEQFF
>TRBD1|TRBV4-1|.|TRBJ2-7|15
TGCGCCAGCAGCTCTCCCGGGACAGGGATCTACGAGCAGTACTTC
CASSSPGTGIYEQYF
>.|TRBV10-3|.|TRBJ2-7|14
TGTGCCATCAGCAGCGGGCCACAATACTACGAGCAGTACTTC
CAISSGPQYYEQYF
>TRBD2|TRBV5-1|.|TRBJ2-3|17
TGCGCCAGCAGCTTGGGACTAGCGGGGGGGATCACAGATACGCAGTATTTT
CASSLGLAGGITDTQYF
>.|TRBV7-9|.|TRBJ2-7|13
TGTGCCAGCAGTCAAGACAGCTCCTACGAGCAGTACTTC
CASSQDSSYEQYF
>TRBD2|TRBV27|.|TRBJ2-3|17
TGTGCCAGCAGTCTCTTTCAGGTTAGCGGGGGCACAGATACGCAGTATTTT
CASSLFQVSGGTDTQYF